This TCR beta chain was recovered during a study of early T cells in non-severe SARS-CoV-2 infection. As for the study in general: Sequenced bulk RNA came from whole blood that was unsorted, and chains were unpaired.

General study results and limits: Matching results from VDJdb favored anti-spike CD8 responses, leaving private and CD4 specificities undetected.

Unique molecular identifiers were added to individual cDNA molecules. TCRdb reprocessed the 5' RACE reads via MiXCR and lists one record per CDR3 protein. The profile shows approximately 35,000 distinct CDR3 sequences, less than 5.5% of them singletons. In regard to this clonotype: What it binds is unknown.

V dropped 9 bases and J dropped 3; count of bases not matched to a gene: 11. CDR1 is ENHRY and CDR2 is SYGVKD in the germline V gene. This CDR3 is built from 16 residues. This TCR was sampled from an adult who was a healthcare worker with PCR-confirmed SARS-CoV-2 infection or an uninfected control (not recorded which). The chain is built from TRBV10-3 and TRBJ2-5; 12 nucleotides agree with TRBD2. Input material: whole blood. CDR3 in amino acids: CAISPQASGGEETQYF. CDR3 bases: TGTGCCATTTCCCCCCAGGCTAGCGGGGGGGAAGAGACCCAGTACTTC.